The source of this TCR beta chain is a study of vaccination and CD4 T cells after COVID-19. CD4+ T cells that had been cultured provided DNA sequenced with the Oncomine TCR Beta short-read assay. The source of extracted genomic DNA was cultured CD4+ T cells. One entry per CDR3 protein, called by TCRdb with MiXCR from the PCR reads. The sample holds around 19,000 distinct CDR3 sequences, 38% seen once. Regarding this clonotype: The antigen is not known.

Treatment specified: approximately 9-day PBMC culture with coronavirus spike peptide pools or control peptides (ViraFEST assay). In the ViraFEST assay, peptide-pool expansion preceded TCR sequencing of expanded clonotypes. PBMCs were cultured at around 2 million per well with 9.5 to 10 IU/ml IL-2 and 9 to 10 ug/ml peptide pools. This clonotype originated in a human donor who received a COVID-19 vaccine. The input for sequencing was CD4+ T cells from blood, cultured in vitro, taken before SARS-CoV-2 vaccination.

The CDR3 DNA reads as TGTGCCAGCAGCTTAGCCCAGGGGTCACCCCTCCACTTT. Translation gives CASSLAQGSPLHF. The chain carries TRBV7-6 and TRBJ1-6; maybe TRBD1 (6 bases). V gave up 0 bases and J gave up 10 bases, with 7 bases separating them. The V gene's germline CDR1 is SGHVS and CDR2 FNYEAQ. CDR3 length: 13 amino acids.